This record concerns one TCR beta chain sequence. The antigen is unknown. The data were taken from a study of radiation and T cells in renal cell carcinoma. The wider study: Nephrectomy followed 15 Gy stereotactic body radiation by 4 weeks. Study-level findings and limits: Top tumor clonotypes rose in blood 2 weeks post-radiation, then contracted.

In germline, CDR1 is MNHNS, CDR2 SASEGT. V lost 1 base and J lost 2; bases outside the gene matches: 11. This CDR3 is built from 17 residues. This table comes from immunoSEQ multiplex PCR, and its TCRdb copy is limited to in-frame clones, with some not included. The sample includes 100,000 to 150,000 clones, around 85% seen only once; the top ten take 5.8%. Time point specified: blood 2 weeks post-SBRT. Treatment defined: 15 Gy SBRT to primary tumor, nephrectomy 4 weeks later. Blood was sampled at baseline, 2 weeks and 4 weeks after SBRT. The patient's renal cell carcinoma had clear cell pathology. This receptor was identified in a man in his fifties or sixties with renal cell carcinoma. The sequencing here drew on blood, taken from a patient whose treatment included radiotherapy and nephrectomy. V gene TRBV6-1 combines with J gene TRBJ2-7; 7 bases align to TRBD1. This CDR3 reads CASSEGRFWTGTYEQYF. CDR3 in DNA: TGTGCCAGCAGTGAAGGCCGCTTCTGGACAGGCACCTACGAGCAGTACTTC.